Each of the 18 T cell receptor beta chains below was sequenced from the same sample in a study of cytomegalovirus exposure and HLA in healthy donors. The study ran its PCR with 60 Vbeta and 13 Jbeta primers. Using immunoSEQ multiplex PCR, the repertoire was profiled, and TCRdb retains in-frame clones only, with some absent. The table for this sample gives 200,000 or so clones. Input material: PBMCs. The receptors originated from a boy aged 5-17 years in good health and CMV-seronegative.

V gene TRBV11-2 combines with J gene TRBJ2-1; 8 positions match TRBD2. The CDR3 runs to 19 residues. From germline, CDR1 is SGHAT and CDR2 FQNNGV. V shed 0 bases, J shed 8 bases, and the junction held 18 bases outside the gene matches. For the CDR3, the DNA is TGTGCCAGCAGCTTAGATTCAAGGACTAGCACACGGCGCCGGTATGAGCAGTTCTTC. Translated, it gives CASSLDSRTSTRRRYEQFF.

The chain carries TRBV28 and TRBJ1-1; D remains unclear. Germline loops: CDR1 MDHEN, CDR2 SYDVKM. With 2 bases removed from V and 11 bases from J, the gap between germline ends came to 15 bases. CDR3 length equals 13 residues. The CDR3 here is CASSLIGRSSAFF. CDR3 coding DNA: TGTGCCAGCAGTTTAATCGGTCGTTCGTCGGCTTTCTTT.

The CDR3 protein is CASSQGHNNSPLHF. CDR3 in DNA: TGCGCCAGCTCACAGGGTCACAATAATTCACCCCTCCACTTT. The chain recombines TRBV23-1 with TRBJ1-6, with D perhaps TRBD1 (6 bases). TRBV23-1 carries the ORF label, with uncertain function. Trimming removed 8 bases from V and 5 bases from J, with 13 bases in between. This CDR3 comprises 14 residues.

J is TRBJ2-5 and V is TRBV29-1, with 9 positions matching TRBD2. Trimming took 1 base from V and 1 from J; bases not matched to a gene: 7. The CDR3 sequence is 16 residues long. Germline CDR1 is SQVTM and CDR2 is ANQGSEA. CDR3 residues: CSVEGLAGTFQETQYF. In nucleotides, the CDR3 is TGCAGCGTTGAAGGGCTAGCGGGGACCTTCCAAGAGACCCAGTACTTC. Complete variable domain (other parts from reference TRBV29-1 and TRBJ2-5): SAVISQKPSRDICQRGTSLTIQCQVDSQVTMMFWYRQQPGQSLTLIATANQGSEATYESGFVIDKFPISRPNLTFSTLTVSNMSPEDSSIYLCSVEGLAGTFQETQYFGPGTRLLVL.

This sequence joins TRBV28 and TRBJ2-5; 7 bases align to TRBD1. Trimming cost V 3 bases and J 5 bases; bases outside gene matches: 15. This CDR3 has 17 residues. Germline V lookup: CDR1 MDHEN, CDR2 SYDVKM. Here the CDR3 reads CASSFPEGDSLAETQYF. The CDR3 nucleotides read TGTGCCAGCAGTTTTCCTGAGGGGGACAGTTTAGCGGAGACCCAGTACTTC.

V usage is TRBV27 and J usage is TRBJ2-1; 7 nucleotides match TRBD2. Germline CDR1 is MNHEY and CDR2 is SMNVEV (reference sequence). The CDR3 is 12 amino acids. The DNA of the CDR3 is TGTACCGCGGGGGAACCACACAATGAGCAGTTCTTC. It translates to CTAGEPHNEQFF.

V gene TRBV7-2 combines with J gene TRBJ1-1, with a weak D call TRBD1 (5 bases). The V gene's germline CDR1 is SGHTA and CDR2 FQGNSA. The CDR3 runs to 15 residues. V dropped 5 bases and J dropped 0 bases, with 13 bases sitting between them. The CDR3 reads CASSHGGALNTEAFF. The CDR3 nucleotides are TGTGCCAGCAGCCATGGTGGGGCCCTGAACACTGAAGCTTTCTTT.

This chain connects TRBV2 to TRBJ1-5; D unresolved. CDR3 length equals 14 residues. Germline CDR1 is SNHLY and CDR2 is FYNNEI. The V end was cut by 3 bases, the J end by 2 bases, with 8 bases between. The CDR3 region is CASSDRIGNQPQHF. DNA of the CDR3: TGTGCCAGCAGTGACAGGATTGGCAATCAGCCCCAGCATTTT.

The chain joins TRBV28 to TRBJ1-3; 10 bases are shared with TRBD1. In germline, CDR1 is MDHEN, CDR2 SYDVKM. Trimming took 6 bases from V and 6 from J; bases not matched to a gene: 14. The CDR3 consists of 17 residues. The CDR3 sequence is CASSQRRRDRGENTIYF. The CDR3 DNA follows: TGTGCCAGCAGCCAACGAAGGCGGGACAGGGGAGAAAACACCATATATTTT.

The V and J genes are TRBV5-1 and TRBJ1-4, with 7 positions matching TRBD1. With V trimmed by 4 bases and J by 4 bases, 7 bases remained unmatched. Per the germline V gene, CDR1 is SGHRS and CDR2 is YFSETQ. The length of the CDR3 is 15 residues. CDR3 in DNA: TGCGCCAGCAGCGTGGGGGACAGAGATAATGAAAAACTGTTTTTT. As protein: CASSVGDRDNEKLFF. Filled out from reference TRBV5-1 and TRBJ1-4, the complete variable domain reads KAGVTQTPRYLIKTRGQQVTLSCSPISGHRSVSWYQQTPGQGLQFLFEYFSETQRNKGNFPGRFSGRQFSNSRSEMNVSTLELGDSALYLCASSVGDRDNEKLFFGSGTQLSVL.

The CDR3 region is CASSLVSGELFF. As DNA, the CDR3 is TGTGCCAGCAGCTTGGTCAGCGGGGAGCTGTTTTTT. The V and J genes are TRBV5-6 and TRBJ2-2; no clear D. The length of the CDR3 is 12 residues. V lost 0 bases, J lost 7 bases, and 4 bases lay in between. Germline V gene lookup returns CDR1 SGHDT and CDR2 YYEEEE.

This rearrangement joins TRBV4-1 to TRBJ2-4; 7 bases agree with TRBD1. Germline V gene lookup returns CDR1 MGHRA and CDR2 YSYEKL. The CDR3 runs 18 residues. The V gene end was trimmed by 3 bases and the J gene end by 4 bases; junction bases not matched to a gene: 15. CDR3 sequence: CASSHPAVLRDRKNIQYF. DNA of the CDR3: TGCGCCAGCAGCCACCCCGCCGTCCTCCGGGACAGAAAAAACATTCAGTACTTC.

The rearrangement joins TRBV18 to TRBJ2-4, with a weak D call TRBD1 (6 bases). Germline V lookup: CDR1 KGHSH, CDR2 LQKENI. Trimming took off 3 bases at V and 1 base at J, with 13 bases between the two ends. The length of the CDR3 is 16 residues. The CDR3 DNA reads TGTGCCAGCTCACCCACGACAGGATCCGCCAAAAACATTCAGTACTTC. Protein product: CASSPTTGSAKNIQYF.

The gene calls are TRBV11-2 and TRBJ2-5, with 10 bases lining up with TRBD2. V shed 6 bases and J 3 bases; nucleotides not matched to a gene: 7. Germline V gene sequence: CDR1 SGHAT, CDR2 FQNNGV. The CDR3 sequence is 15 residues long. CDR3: CASRSLAGKEETQYF. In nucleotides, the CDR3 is TGTGCCAGCAGATCACTAGCGGGGAAGGAAGAGACCCAGTACTTC.

CDR3 nucleotide sequence: TGTGCCAGCAGCTCAAACACAGATACGCAGTATTTT. Translating gives CASSSNTDTQYF. This chain links TRBV7-2 with TRBJ2-3, with unresolved D. Trimming took off 4 bases at V and 2 bases at J, with 4 bases between the two ends. CDR1 and CDR2 (germline): SGHTA, FQGNSA. The CDR3 consists of 12 residues.

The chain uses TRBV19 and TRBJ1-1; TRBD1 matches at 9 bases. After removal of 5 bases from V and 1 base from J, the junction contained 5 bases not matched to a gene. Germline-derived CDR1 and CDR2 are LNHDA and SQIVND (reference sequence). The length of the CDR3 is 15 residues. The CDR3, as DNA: TGTGCCAGTAGTGTCTTGGGACAGGGGAACACTGAAGCTTTCTTT. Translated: CASSVLGQGNTEAFF.

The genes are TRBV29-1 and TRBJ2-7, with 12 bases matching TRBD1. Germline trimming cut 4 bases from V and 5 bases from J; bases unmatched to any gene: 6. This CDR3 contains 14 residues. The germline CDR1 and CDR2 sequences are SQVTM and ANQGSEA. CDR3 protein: CSVVSGTGGDEQYF. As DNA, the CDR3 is TGCAGCGTTGTCTCCGGGACAGGGGGCGACGAGCAGTACTTC.

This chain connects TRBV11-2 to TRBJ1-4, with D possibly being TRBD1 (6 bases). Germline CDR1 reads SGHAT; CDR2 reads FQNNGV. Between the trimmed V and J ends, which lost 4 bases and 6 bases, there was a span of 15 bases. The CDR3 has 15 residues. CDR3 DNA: TGTGCCAGCAGCTGGACCTACAGGGACGATGAAAAACTGTTTTTT. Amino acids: CASSWTYRDDEKLFF.